The source of this TCR beta chain is a study of shared clonotypes between healthy human individuals. Study-level information: Donors consisted of two women and three men between 18 and 49.

Profiling relied on immunoSEQ multiplex PCR, and the TCRdb table lists in-frame clones only, not all of them. The sample shows 450,000 to 500,000 clones, about 85% of them seen only once. The CDR3 length is 13 residues. This TCR was sampled from a woman between 35 and 50 years old in good health. Some clones in this sample may be carry-over from other donors' samples. J is TRBJ2-1 and V is TRBV1; TRBD2, the D gene given by the table, was not confirmed from the DNA. TRBV1 is tagged as a pseudogene. Material for sequencing was PBMCs. CDR3 protein: CTRVTRGTNEQFF. DNA for the CDR3: TGCACCAGGGTTACCCGGGGAACGAATGAGCAGTTCTTC.